Below, 21 T cell receptor beta chains from the same sample are listed, as sequenced in a study of cytomegalovirus exposure and HLA in healthy donors. In the PCR, 60 Vbeta and 13 Jbeta primers were used. This table comes from immunoSEQ multiplex PCR, and its TCRdb copy is limited to in-frame clones, with some not included. The profile covers more than 130,000 clones, with 76% appearing a single time and 3.9% taken by the ten largest. The sequenced sample was PBMCs. These receptors were obtained from a man between 18 and 35 years old in good health and CMV-seronegative.

The chain links TRBV15 to TRBJ1-2; D may be TRBD1 (6 bases). The CDR3 has 21 amino acids. Trimming cost V 3 bases and J 2 bases, with 31 bases left between them. Germline V gives CDR1 LNHNV, CDR2 YYDKDF (reference sequence). The CDR3 sequence: CATSSARRGADPGPPNYGYTF. The CDR3 region has the DNA TGTGCCACCAGCAGCGCTCGACGGGGGGCAGACCCTGGGCCCCCAAACTATGGCTACACCTTC.

V is TRBV29-1 and J is TRBJ2-7; 9 nucleotides match TRBD2. Trimming took 0 bases from V and 3 from J; bases not matched to a gene: 3. This CDR3 region has 14 residues. Germline V CDR1 and CDR2: SQVTM, ANQGSEA. CDR3: CSVEEGGGVYEQYF. CDR3 sequence (DNA): TGCAGCGTTGAAGAGGGCGGGGGGGTCTACGAGCAGTACTTC.

In its sample, this clone was seen a few times. The genes are TRBV4-2 and TRBJ2-7, with a weak D call TRBD2 (6 bases). Germline CDR1 is LGHNA and CDR2 is YNFKEQ. The CDR3 extends over 15 amino acids. V lost 0 bases to trimming and J lost 4 bases, with 13 bases between them. CDR3 region: CASSQEMGTAYEQYF. In DNA form, the CDR3 reads TGTGCCAGCAGCCAAGAAATGGGGACTGCTTACGAGCAGTACTTC.

The chain links TRBV29-1 to TRBJ1-1, with D tentatively TRBD1 (6 bases). The CDR3 is made up of 14 amino acids. Germline V CDR1 and CDR2: SQVTM, ANQGSEA. Trimming shortened V by 5 bases and J by 4 bases, and 17 bases separated the two germline ends. In DNA, the CDR3 is TGCAGCGTTAACAGGGCCGAGAGGAGCACTGAAGCTTTCTTT. It translates to CSVNRAERSTEAFF.

The genes are TRBV5-1 and TRBJ1-2; 7 bases are shared with TRBD1. CDR1 and CDR2 from the germline V gene are SGHRS and YFSETQ. This CDR3 is 14 amino acids long. The V and J ends lost 6 bases and 2 bases, in that order; junction bases with no gene match: 7. The CDR3, as DNA: TGCGCCAGCACCTCCGGGACAGAGAACTATGGCTACACCTTC. Translated, it gives CASTSGTENYGYTF. Drawing the rest from reference TRBV5-1 and TRBJ1-2, the complete variable domain is KAGVTQTPRYLIKTRGQQVTLSCSPISGHRSVSWYQQTPGQGLQFLFEYFSETQRNKGNFPGRFSGRQFSNSRSEMNVSTLELGDSALYLCASTSGTENYGYTFGSGTRLTVV.

CDR3 loop: CASSLDVSYEQYF. CDR3 in DNA: TGCGCCAGCAGCCTAGACGTTTCCTACGAGCAGTACTTC. J is TRBJ2-7 and V is TRBV5-1, with unresolved D. Germline CDR1 and CDR2: SGHRS and YFSETQ. Trimming stripped 4 bases from V and 1 base from J, with 9 bases between. The CDR3 sequence is 13 residues long.

This sequence joins TRBV10-3 and TRBJ1-5; 7 bases match TRBD1. Germline V gives CDR1 ENHRY, CDR2 SYGVKD. Trimming took 3 bases from V and 2 from J; bases not matched to a gene: 7. The CDR3 has 16 residues. DNA of the CDR3: TGTGCCATCAGTGATCCACGACAGGGCGGCAATCAGCCCCAGCATTTT. It yields the protein CAISDPRQGGNQPQHF.

This chain links TRBV7-9 with TRBJ2-7, with 8 bases matching TRBD2. Looked up from germline, CDR1 is SEHNR and CDR2 is FQNEAQ (reference sequence). This CDR3 is 16 amino acids long. Germline trimming cut 5 bases from V and 0 bases from J; bases unmatched to any gene: 9. The CDR3 region has the DNA TGTGCCAGCAGCCCCGGGGGGGCGAGTAGCTCCTACGAGCAGTACTTC. Amino acids: CASSPGGASSSYEQYF. The variable domain in full, completed from reference TRBV7-9 and TRBJ2-7, reads DTGVSQNPRHKITKRGQNVTFRCDPISEHNRLYWYRQTLGQGPEFLTYFQNEAQLEKSRLLSDRFSAERPKGSFSTLEIQRTEQGDSAMYLCASSPGGASSSYEQYFGPGTRLTVT.

The rearrangement links TRBV27 to TRBJ2-7; 8 bases agree with TRBD2. The germline gives CDR1 MNHEY, CDR2 SMNVEV (reference sequence). This CDR3 spans 17 amino acids. The junction had 9 bases not matched to a gene; V was cut back by 0 bases and J by 2 bases. In DNA form, the CDR3 reads TGTGCCAGCAGTTTATCTGGGCTAGCGGGTACCACCTACGAGCAGTACTTC. Encoded protein: CASSLSGLAGTTYEQYF.

The V gene is TRBV5-1, the J gene TRBJ1-5, with 7 bases identical to TRBD1. CDR1 is SGHRS and CDR2 is YFSETQ in the germline V gene. The J segment lost 3 bases and the V segment lost 3 bases, leaving 12 bases of the junction unmatched. The CDR3 covers 17 residues. The CDR3 sequence: CASSSGTVNNVNQPQHF. The CDR3 DNA reads TGCGCCAGCAGCTCAGGGACAGTTAATAACGTCAATCAGCCCCAGCATTTT.

CDR3 loop: CASRQGAQTGELFF. The CDR3 DNA follows: TGTGCCAGCAGGCAGGGGGCGCAGACCGGGGAGCTGTTTTTT. The V gene is TRBV2, the J gene TRBJ2-2, with 8 bases that match TRBD1. V dropped 6 bases and J dropped 5; count of bases not matched to a gene: 5. The CDR3 totals 14 residues. Germline V gives CDR1 SNHLY, CDR2 FYNNEI.

V usage is TRBV29-1 and J usage is TRBJ1-1; the D gene is possibly TRBD1 (5 bases). With 6 bases removed from V and 13 bases from J, the gap between germline ends came to 15 bases. Germline V lookup: CDR1 SQVTM, CDR2 ANQGSEA. The CDR3 is 10 amino acids. The CDR3 DNA sequence: TGCAGCGTACCCTCCCACGGGGGTTTCTTT. Translation: CSVPSHGGFF.

The chain combines TRBV19 with TRBJ2-6, with 9 bases fitting TRBD1. The CDR3 loop spans 18 amino acids. Germline CDR1 is LNHDA and CDR2 is SQIVND (reference sequence). The V and J ends lost 7 bases and 3 bases, in that order; junction bases with no gene match: 13. The CDR3 coding sequence is TGTGCCAGTACTGTGGACAGGGGCAAGTTGAGTGGGGCCAACGTCCTGACTTTC. Translation gives CASTVDRGKLSGANVLTF.

The genes are TRBV6-1 and TRBJ1-5; 7 bases fit TRBD1. The germline CDR1 and CDR2 sequences are MNHNS and SASEGT. Trimming cost V 5 bases and J 4 bases; bases outside gene matches: 11. The CDR3 length is 16 residues. The CDR3 region has the DNA TGTGCCAGCAGTCAAGACCGGGACAGACGAAATCAGCCCCAGCATTTT. Translation gives CASSQDRDRRNQPQHF.

V gene TRBV7-8 combines with J gene TRBJ2-5; 10 bases map to TRBD1. CDR3 length: 17 residues. J lost 4 bases, V lost 1 base, and 9 bases had no gene match. Germline assignment: CDR1 SGHVS and CDR2 FQNEAQ. The CDR3 protein is CASSLETGTGVSETQYF. As DNA, the CDR3 is TGTGCCAGCAGCTTAGAGACCGGGACAGGGGTATCAGAGACCCAGTACTTC.

The chain combines TRBV19 with TRBJ2-5; the D gene is possibly TRBD1 (7 bases). The CDR3 extends over 14 amino acids. Germline loops: CDR1 LNHDA, CDR2 SQIVND (reference sequence). Trimming shortened V by 3 bases and J by 6 bases, and 14 bases separated the two germline ends. The CDR3: CASSISEGAKTQYF. CDR3 DNA: TGTGCCAGTAGTATTTCGGAGGGGGCGAAGACCCAGTACTTC.

The chain uses TRBV30 and TRBJ2-3; D perhaps matches TRBD1 (6 bases). V was pared by 0 bases and J by 0 bases, with 10 bases between. Looked up from germline, CDR1 is GTSNPN and CDR2 is SVGIG (reference sequence). The length of the CDR3 is 15 residues. CDR3 protein: CAWSVGTQSTDTQYF. CDR3 in DNA: TGTGCCTGGAGTGTTGGGACACAAAGCACAGATACGCAGTATTTT.

This chain joins TRBV29-1 and TRBJ1-1, with 11 nucleotides matching TRBD1. Germline V gives CDR1 SQVTM, CDR2 ANQGSEA. V shed 7 bases and J 6 bases; nucleotides not matched to a gene: 7. CDR3 size: 13 residues. CDR3 coding DNA: TGCAGCGCCCGGGACAGGGGGAAGGCTGAAGCTTTCTTT. This sequence encodes CSARDRGKAEAFF.

The rearrangement joins TRBV18 to TRBJ1-2, with D hard to call. The CDR3 is 15 amino acids. V lost 3 bases and J 2 bases, leaving 13 bases between the germline ends. Germline lookup yields CDR1 KGHSH and CDR2 LQKENI. Written as DNA, the CDR3 is TGTGCCAGCTCACCCGGCGGATCGCGGAACTATGGCTACACCTTC. The encoded protein is CASSPGGSRNYGYTF.

The table lists this clone with a few counts. This rearrangement joins TRBV11-3 to TRBJ1-2; no reliable D call. This CDR3 comprises 12 residues. V was pared by 2 bases and J by 8 bases, with 9 bases between. The germline CDR1 and CDR2 sequences are SGHNT and YENEEA. The CDR3 sequence is CASSLSRSGYTF. In DNA, the CDR3 is TGTGCCAGCAGCTTAAGCAGGTCCGGCTACACCTTC. The full variable domain, its missing parts supplied by reference TRBV11-3 and TRBJ1-2, is EAGVVQSPRYKIIEKKQPVAFWCNPISGHNTLYWYLQNLGQGPELLIRYENEEAVDDSQLPKDRFSAERLKGVDSTLKIQPAELGDSAVYLCASSLSRSGYTFGSGTRLTVV.

The CDR3 bases are TGTGCCAGCAGTTTCTACTACAATGAGCAGTTCTTC. This codes for CASSFYYNEQFF. The chain joins TRBV7-2 to TRBJ2-1, with unresolved D. This CDR3 comprises 12 residues. The germline V gene has CDR1 SGHTA and CDR2 FQGNSA. Deletions cut 6 bases from V and 3 bases from J, with 6 bases between.